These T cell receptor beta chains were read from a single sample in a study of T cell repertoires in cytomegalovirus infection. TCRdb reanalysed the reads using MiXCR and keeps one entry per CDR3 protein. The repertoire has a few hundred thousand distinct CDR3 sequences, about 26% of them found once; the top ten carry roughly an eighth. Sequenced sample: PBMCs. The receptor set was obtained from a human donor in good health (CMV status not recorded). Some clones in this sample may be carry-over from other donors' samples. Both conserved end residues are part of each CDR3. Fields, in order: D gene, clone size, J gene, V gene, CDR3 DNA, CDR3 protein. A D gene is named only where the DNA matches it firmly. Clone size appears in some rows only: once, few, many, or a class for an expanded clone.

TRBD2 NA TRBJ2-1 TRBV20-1 TGCAGTGCTCAAATACTAGCGGACCTCTACAATGAGCAGTTCTTC CSAQILADLYNEQFF
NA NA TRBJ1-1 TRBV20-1 TGCAGTGCTAGAGACGTCACAAACACTGAAGCTTTCTTT CSARDVTNTEAFF
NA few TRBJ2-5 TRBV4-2 TGTGCCAGCAGCCAAGCGGAAACGGTAGGCCAAGAGACCCAGTACTTC CASSQAETVGQETQYF
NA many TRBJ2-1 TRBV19 TGTGCCAGTAGTATAGGCAACTACAATGAGCAGTTCTTC CASSIGNYNEQFF
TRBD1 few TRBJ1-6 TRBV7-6 TGTGCCAGCAGCCAATTCGGACAGGGGGTATTGCCCCTCCACTTT CASSQFGQGVLPLHF
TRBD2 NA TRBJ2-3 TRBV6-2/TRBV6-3 TGTGCCAGCACACGAGGGAGGGAGGGCCCCGCAGATACGCAGTATTTT CASTRGREGPADTQYF
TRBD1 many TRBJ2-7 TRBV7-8 TGTGCCAGCAGCTTCCGGGACAGGGTCCACGAGCAGTACTTC CASSFRDRVHEQYF
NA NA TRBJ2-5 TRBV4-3 TGCGCCAGCAGCCAAGATCCGGGGTTGGAGACCCAGTACTTC CASSQDPGLETQYF
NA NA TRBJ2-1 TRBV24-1 TGTGCCACCAGTGATTTGACGGGAGCGGGCAATGAGCAGTTCTTC CATSDLTGAGNEQFF
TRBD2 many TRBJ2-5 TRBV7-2 TGTGCCAGCAGCTTAGCCCCTAGCGGGAGAGAGACCCAGTACTTC CASSLAPSGRETQYF
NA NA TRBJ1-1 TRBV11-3 TGTGCCAGCTCAGAGAGAAGACAGCTGAACACTGAAGCTTTCTTT CASSERRQLNTEAFF
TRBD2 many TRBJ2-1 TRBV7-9 TGTGCCAGCACTACTAGCGCCGAGTACAATGAGCAGTTCTTC CASTTSAEYNEQFF
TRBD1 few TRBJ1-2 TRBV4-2 TGTGCCAGCAGCCAACAACACAGGGGAGAGTCCCTTGGCTACACCTTC CASSQQHRGESLGYTF
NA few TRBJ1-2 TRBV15 TGTGCCACCAGCACTGCCGAAGAAACCAGCTATGGCTACACCTTC CATSTAEETSYGYTF
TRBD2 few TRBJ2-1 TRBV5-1 TGCGCCAGCAGCTTCTACCGGGAGGCGAATGAGCAGTTCTTC CASSFYREANEQFF
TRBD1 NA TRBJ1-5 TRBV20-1 TGCAGTGCTACCGGGACAGGGGGCGCGCTCAGCAATCAGCCCCAGCATTTT CSATGTGGALSNQPQHF
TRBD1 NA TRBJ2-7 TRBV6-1 TGTGCCAGCAGCGCCGGGACAGGGGGCTCCTACGAGCAGTACTTC CASSAGTGGSYEQYF
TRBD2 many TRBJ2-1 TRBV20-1 TGCAGTGCTAGGGGACTAGCGGGAGAAGTCGGCTCCTACAATGAGCAGTTCTTC CSARGLAGEVGSYNEQFF
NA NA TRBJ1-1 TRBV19 TGTGCCAGTAGTATAGTGACCCAGGGGAACACTGAAGCTTTCTTT CASSIVTQGNTEAFF
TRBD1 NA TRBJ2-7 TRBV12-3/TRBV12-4 TGTGCCAGCAGCCTCACGGGACAGTTATCCTACGAGCAGTACTTC CASSLTGQLSYEQYF
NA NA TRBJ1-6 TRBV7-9 TGTGCCAGCAGCGCCCCCGGGACACATGAAGTTTCTTCACCCCTCCACTTT CASSAPGTHEVSSPLHF
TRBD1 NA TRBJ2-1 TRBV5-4 TGTGCCAGCAGCTTTTGGGACAGGGCAAACAATGAGCAGCTCTTC CASSFWDRANNEQLF
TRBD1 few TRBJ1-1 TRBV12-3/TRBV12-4 TGTGCCAGCAGTGCCGGGACAGGGGGCACTGAAGCTTTCTTT CASSAGTGGTEAFF
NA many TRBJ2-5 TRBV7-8 TGTGCCAGCAGCTTAGTTGCGGGTGGGTTCGCGAAGACCCAGTACTTC CASSLVAGGFAKTQYF
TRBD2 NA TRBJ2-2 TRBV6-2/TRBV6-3 TGTGCCAGCAGGAAGACTAGCGGGGGCACCGGGGAGCTGTTTTTT CASRKTSGGTGELFF
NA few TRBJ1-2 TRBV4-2 TGTGCCAGCAGCCAAGGAGGACAGTACTATGGCTACACCTTC CASSQGGQYYGYTF
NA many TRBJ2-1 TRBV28 TGTGCCCACGGGGTTAGCTCCTACAATGAGCAGTTCTTC CAHGVSSYNEQFF
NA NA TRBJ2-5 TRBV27 TGTGCCAGTTACAGGCCTCAAGAGACCCAGTACTTC CASYRPQETQYF
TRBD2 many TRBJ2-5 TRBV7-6 TGTGCCAGCAGACTAAACGGGGACTACCACTTCCAAGAGACCCAGTACTTC CASRLNGDYHFQETQYF
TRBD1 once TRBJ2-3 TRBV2 TGTGCCAGCAGGAGGGCCGGATACAGGGGGCGCACAGATACGCAGTATTTT CASRRAGYRGRTDTQYF
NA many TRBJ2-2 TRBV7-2 TGTGCCAGCAGCTTATTTGAAGGAGCCGGGGAGCTGTTTTTT CASSLFEGAGELFF
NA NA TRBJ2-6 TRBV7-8 TGTGCCAGCAGCTTAGCGCAGGTCCTAATCTCTGGGGCCAACGTCCTGACTTTC CASSLAQVLISGANVLTF
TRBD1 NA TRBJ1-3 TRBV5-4 TGTGCCAGCAGCTCACAGGGGGAGGCTGGAAACACCATATATTTT CASSSQGEAGNTIYF